This T cell receptor beta chain emerged from a study of shared clonotypes between healthy human individuals. Study background: There were three CD4 naive, three CD4 memory, two CD8 naive and one CD8 memory plates per donor.

Notes on the study in general: For naive CD4 cells, 5% to 6.5% of clonotypes were shared across a handful of donors.

This CDR3 is built from 16 residues. Per the germline V gene, CDR1 is SEHNR and CDR2 is FQNEAQ (reference sequence). Unmatched junction bases numbered 7, after V lost 5 bases and J lost 1 base. The table came from immunoSEQ multiplex PCR; TCRdb's copy has only in-frame clones and leaves some out. This table holds around 1.6 million clones, about 98% found once. In regard to this clone: Its antigen is undetermined.

V usage is TRBV7-9 and J usage is TRBJ2-2; TRBD1 matches at 7 bases. This receptor was obtained from a man younger than 45 in good health. What was sequenced was naive CD4+ T cells sorted from blood. The subset denotes: CD45RA+ positively selected. The CDR3 region has the DNA TGTGCCAGCAGCCAAGGGGGACAGATGAACACCGGGGAGCTGTTTTTT. It specifies CASSQGGQMNTGELFF.